This T cell receptor (beta chain) derives from a study of cytomegalovirus exposure and HLA in healthy donors. Study results and limitations: The authors assumed roughly uniform sequencing depth across donors for presence/absence analyses. Researchers catalogued some 160 TCR beta chains as cytomegalovirus-associated. A link between a missense DCLRE1C variant and TCR beta V- and J-gene trimming emerged from a later analysis.

The CDR3 is 15 amino acids. The V end lost 5 bases, the J end lost 2 bases, and 13 bases lay between the germline ends. Germline assignment: CDR1 SGHVS and CDR2 FNYEAQ. On this clone itself: Its target is unknown.

Both 60 Vbeta primers and 13 Jbeta primers went into the PCR. The repertoire was sequenced with immunoSEQ multiplex PCR; TCRdb's copy has only in-frame clones and lacks some. The sample holds approximately 150,000 clones; 71% are singletons and the top ten take around 2.8%. The chain combines TRBV7-6 with TRBJ2-1, with unresolved D. This receptor was obtained from a woman in her thirties in good health and CMV-seronegative. The sequencing sample was made of PBMCs. CDR3 nucleotides: TGTGCCAGCAGCCTCTCGATGGGCCCCTACAATGAGCAGTTCTTC. Translated: CASSLSMGPYNEQFF. The full variable domain, with the rest looked up from reference TRBV7-6 and TRBJ2-1, is GAGVSQSPRYKVTKRGQDVALRCDPISGHVSLYWYRQALGQGPEFLTYFNYEAQQDKSGLPNDRFSAERPEGSISTLTIQRTEQRDSAMYRCASSLSMGPYNEQFFGPGTRLTVL.